Judged by abundance, the clone carrying this T cell receptor (beta chain) is medium-sized. The target antigen is unknown. The germline V gene encodes CDR1 SQVTM and CDR2 ANQGSEA. The CDR3 contains 12 residues. Trimming left V 6 bases short and J 4 bases short, with 12 bases between. Multiplex PCR with BIOMED2 TRB-A/B primer pools amplified TRB rearrangements. TCRdb re-derived calls from the multiplex PCR reads in MiXCR, one entry per CDR3 protein. Here the sample spans 3,500 or so distinct CDR3 sequences, approximately 30% being singletons. From blood, about 250-500 ng of genomic DNA served as TRB template. This sample is drawn from a study of T and B cells in COVID-19 patients. Study-wide background: Active-infection patients were older, median about 70 years, than recovered patients, median about 34 years. Nine tenths of the roughly 20 active-infection patients had comorbidities associated with unfavorable COVID-19 outcome. General observations from the study: Patients with COVID-19 reportedly showed strongly skewed T cell receptor beta variable and joining gene usage.

Sequencing was carried out using blood. The gene calls are TRBV29-1 and TRBJ1-2, with D possibly TRBD1 on 5 matching bases. The TCR comes from a human donor with active COVID-19. The donor label of this sample is uncertain. The CDR3 coding sequence is TGCAGCGTCGGGGACCTCACCTATGGCTACACCTTC. Amino acids: CSVGDLTYGYTF.